The rows below give T cell receptor beta chains drawn from one sample of a study of beta chain features in type 1 diabetes. Libraries were prepared by immunoSEQ multiplex PCR; TCRdb keeps only in-frame clonotypes and omits some of them. Of some 150,000 clones detected, 6.9% appear once; the ten largest clones hold under 1.5%. Sequenced input: central memory CD4+ T cells from blood. These receptor sequences come from a woman aged 25 to 39 in good health. CDR3s include the opening cysteine and the closing phenylalanine or tryptophan. The D gene is left open where the match is weak. Rows may omit the clone size; those that give it use once, few, many or a size class.

TRBD2,17,many,TRBV13,TRBJ2-2,TGTGCCAGCAGCCCAGCAGGGACTAGCGGAGTGACCGGGGAGCTGTTTTTT,CASSPAGTSGVTGELFF
.,13,many,TRBV11-1,TRBJ2-7,TGTGCCAGCAGCTTAGTCAACTCCTACGAGCAGTACTTC,CASSLVNSYEQYF
TRBD2,14,many,TRBV7-8,TRBJ2-7,TGTGCCAGCAGCTTAAGTGGGACTAGCGGCGAGCAGTACTTC,CASSLSGTSGEQYF
.,14,few,TRBV28,TRBJ2-3,TGTGCCAGTATCCCCACTTCTGGCACAGATACGCAGTATTTT,CASIPTSGTDTQYF
TRBD1,14,.,TRBV15,TRBJ2-1,TGTGCCACCAGCAGATACAGGGGGTTTAATGAGCAGTTCTTC,CATSRYRGFNEQFF
TRBD1,14,few,TRBV19,TRBJ2-1,TGTGCCAGTAGATCCGGACAGGGGTCAAGTGAGCAGTTCTTC,CASRSGQGSSEQFF
.,16,few,TRBV13,TRBJ2-7,TGTGCCAGCAGCTCGCGCAGCCGGGGGGCGGCCTACGAGCAGTACTTC,CASSSRSRGAAYEQYF
.,16,few,TRBV18,TRBJ2-3,TGTGCCAGCTCACCACCGACGGGATCAGGGGCAGATACGCAGTATTTT,CASSPPTGSGADTQYF
TRBD2,18,.,TRBV7-9,TRBJ2-3,TGTGCCAGCAGCCCAGGGACTAGCGGGAGGGCTGGCGCAGATACGCAGTATTTT,CASSPGTSGRAGADTQYF
.,15,.,TRBV5-4,TRBJ2-7,TGTGCCAGCAGCGTCGGCCGAGGGACACAATACGAGCAGTACTTC,CASSVGRGTQYEQYF
.,11,many,TRBV11-2,TRBJ2-7,TGTGCCAGCAGCTCGGCCTACGAGCAGTACTTC,CASSSAYEQYF
TRBD2,16,many,TRBV7-9,TRBJ2-1,TGTGCCAGCCCCCCTCCCGGGACTAGCGGGGGGAATGAGCAGTTCTTC,CASPPPGTSGGNEQFF
TRBD2,15,.,TRBV4-1,TRBJ2-1,TGCGCCAGCAGCGAAACTAGCGGGAGTGGTTATGAGCAGTTCTTC,CASSETSGSGYEQFF
TRBD2,15,many,TRBV9,TRBJ2-1,TGTGCCAGCAGCGCAACCTCGGGACTAGCCGATGAGCAGTTCTTC,CASSATSGLADEQFF
.,14,.,TRBV18,TRBJ2-1,TGTGCCAGCTCACCACTCCTGGAGCACAATGAGCAGTTCTTC,CASSPLLEHNEQFF
.,16,.,TRBV18,TRBJ1-2,TGTGCCAGCTCACCAATCCTGATAAGCCCCGACTATGGCTACACCTTC,CASSPILISPDYGYTF
.,14,.,TRBV19,TRBJ1-5,TGTGCCAGTAGTACCCAGGGTGACAATCAGCCCCAGCATTTT,CASSTQGDNQPQHF
TRBD1,15,few,TRBV5-1,TRBJ2-3,TGCGCCAGCAGCTTGGATGGGCAGGGGGCAAATACGCAGTATTTT,CASSLDGQGANTQYF
.,15,.,TRBV19,TRBJ1-2,TGTGCCAGTAGTGCCCCCAGGGGTATGGACTATGGCTACACCTTC,CASSAPRGMDYGYTF
.,13,many,TRBV7-2,TRBJ1-2,TGTGCCAGCAGCGGACAGACCATCTATGGCTACACCTTC,CASSGQTIYGYTF
TRBD2,17,.,TRBV7-6,TRBJ2-5,TGTGCCAGCAGCTTAGTGGGGGGGACTAGCGGGCACGAGACCCAGTACTTC,CASSLVGGTSGHETQYF
TRBD2,15,.,TRBV11-2,TRBJ2-1,TGTGCCAGCAGCTTATCGGCGGGAGGCTCCAATGAGCAGTTCTTC,CASSLSAGGSNEQFF
TRBD1,15,.,TRBV6-5,TRBJ2-3,TGTGCCAGCAGTAGACAGGGTTCGTACACAGATACGCAGTATTTT,CASSRQGSYTDTQYF
TRBD2,15,.,TRBV9,TRBJ2-3,TGTGCCAGCAGCCTCAGCGGGGAGTCCACAGATACGCAGTATTTT,CASSLSGESTDTQYF
TRBD2,14,.,TRBV7-2,TRBJ2-7,TGTGCCAGCAGCTTCCAGCGGGAGCTCTACGAGCAGTACTTC,CASSFQRELYEQYF
.,13,.,TRBV29-1,TRBJ1-1,TGCAGCGTTGAAAATCAGGTGAACACTGAAGCTTTCTTT,CSVENQVNTEAFF
TRBD2,16,few,TRBV6-5,TRBJ2-7,TGTGCCAGCAGTTACCGCCAGCTAGCGGATTCCTACGAGCAGTACTTC,CASSYRQLADSYEQYF
TRBD1,13,few,TRBV7-8,TRBJ1-1,TGTGCCAGCAGCATAACAGGGGCGCGGGAAGCTTTCTTT,CASSITGAREAFF
TRBD2,15,many,TRBV7-9,TRBJ2-1,TGTGCCAGCAGCGTCCCGGGACTAGGGTTGAATGAGCAGTTCTTC,CASSVPGLGLNEQFF
.,16,few,TRBV7-8,TRBJ1-4,TGTGCCAGCAGCTTAAGTTCCGGGATAGGTAATGAAAAACTGTTTTTT,CASSLSSGIGNEKLFF
.,12,.,TRBV28,TRBJ1-5,TGTGCCAGCAAAGGGGGCAATCAGCCCCAGCATTTT,CASKGGNQPQHF
.,14,.,TRBV4-3,TRBJ2-7,TGCGCCAGCAGCCAAGACACGGTCTCCTACGAGCAGTACTTC,CASSQDTVSYEQYF
.,14,few,TRBV7-2,TRBJ1-5,TGTGCCAGCCGTCCCGGGGGGTACAACCAGCCCCAGCATTTT,CASRPGGYNQPQHF
.,17,few,TRBV7-9,TRBJ1-4,TGTGCCAGCAGCCCCCGCCGGGGGGATGCAACTAATGAAAAACTGTTTTTT,CASSPRRGDATNEKLFF
TRBD2,15,many,TRBV11-3,TRBJ2-1,TGTGCCAGCAGCCCCAGCGGGAGGGCTAACAATGAGCAGTTCTTC,CASSPSGRANNEQFF
.,16,few,TRBV7-2,TRBJ2-3,TGTGCCAGCAGCCCCACTAGGGAAACTAGCACAGATACGCAGTATTTT,CASSPTRETSTDTQYF